This entry lists 27 T cell receptor beta chains sequenced from one sample in a study of T cells in Graves' hyperthyroidism and ophthalmopathy. Amplified TCR beta CDR3 regions derived from RNA transcripts. HTBI primers were the set used in a first-round RT-PCR of the TCR CDR3. TCRdb called the multiplex PCR reads again in MiXCR, with one record for every CDR3 protein. The data show a few hundred thousand distinct CDR3 sequences, 14% seen once. Sequencing input: blood. The receptor source for this set is a woman younger than 45 with Graves' hyperthyroidism that later progressed to Graves' ophthalmopathy.

The gene calls are TRBV20-1 and TRBJ2-7; TRBD2 might be the D (5 bases). Trimming took 0 bases from V and 9 from J, leaving 18 bases between them. Looked up from germline, CDR1 is DFQATT and CDR2 is SNEGSKA (reference sequence). The CDR3 has 14 amino acids. DNA for the CDR3: TGCAGTGCTAGAGATCAGTCGGGGTCGCCTGGGCAGTACTTC. This codes for CSARDQSGSPGQYF.

In this sample, this clonotype turned up many times. This chain joins TRBV7-2 and TRBJ2-1; 8 nucleotides align to TRBD2. The V and J ends lost 4 bases and 10 bases, in that order; junction bases with no gene match: 18. CDR1 and CDR2 (germline): SGHTA, FQGNSA. This CDR3 contains 17 residues. CDR3 DNA: TGTGCCAGCAGCTACAGGGTAGCTAGCGGGTCCCCGCGGGAGCAGTTCTTC. It translates to CASSYRVASGSPREQFF. Together with reference TRBV7-2 and TRBJ2-1, the CDR3 gives the full variable domain: GAGVSQSPSNKVTEKGKDVELRCDPISGHTALYWYRQSLGQGLEFLIYFQGNSAPDKSGLPSDRFSAERTGGSVSTLTIQRTQQEDSAVYLCASSYRVASGSPREQFFGPGTRLTVL.

This clonotype was observed a few times. In DNA, the CDR3 is TGCAGTGCGCCGGACAGGGGAGCCGGGGAGCTGTTTTTT. Translation: CSAPDRGAGELFF. The chain uses TRBV20-1 and TRBJ2-2; 9 bases align to TRBD1. CDR1 is DFQATT and CDR2 is SNEGSKA in the germline V gene (reference sequence). V lost 6 bases to trimming and J lost 6 bases; unmatched junction nucleotides: 5. CDR3 length: 13 amino acids.

The chain uses TRBV11-2 and TRBJ1-1; D gene unclear. Trimming took off 2 bases at V and 7 bases at J, with 8 bases between the two ends. CDR1 is SGHAT, CDR2 FQNNGV, per germline. The CDR3 is 12 residues long. CDR3 nucleotides: TGTGCCAGCAGCTTACAGCAACTTGAAGCTTTCTTT. This sequence encodes CASSLQQLEAFF.

This clonotype was counted a few times. The chain recombines TRBV20-1 with TRBJ2-1; D may match TRBD1 or TRBD2 (6 bases each). Germline values: CDR1 DFQATT, CDR2 SNEGSKA (reference sequence). V was pared by 6 bases and J by 4 bases, with 22 bases between. The CDR3 is 16 residues long. The CDR3 region is CSAEGVGVALYNEQFF. The CDR3 DNA sequence: TGCAGTGCGGAGGGGGTGGGGGTTGCATTATACAATGAGCAGTTCTTC.

This clonotype came up many times. The chain has TRBV3-1 and TRBJ2-3; 10 bases line up with TRBD2. Germline V gene sequence: CDR1 LGHDT, CDR2 YNNKEL (reference sequence). The trim removed 0 bases at V and 5 bases at J, leaving 11 bases unmatched. CDR3 length: 18 amino acids. CDR3 sequence: CASSQDGASGRGGDTQYF. The CDR3 bases are TGTGCCAGCAGCCAAGATGGGGCTAGCGGGAGAGGCGGAGATACGCAGTATTTT.

This clonotype was counted ten times or more. The rearrangement joins TRBV5-5 to TRBJ2-1, with 9 positions matching TRBD2. Unmatched junction bases numbered 13, after V lost 4 bases and J lost 8 bases. The CDR3 spans 16 residues. Germline CDR1 is SGHKS and CDR2 is YYEKEE (reference sequence). CDR3 region: CASSPWRGRAFDEQFF. The CDR3 DNA sequence: TGTGCCAGCAGCCCATGGCGCGGGAGGGCCTTCGATGAGCAGTTCTTC. Complete variable domain (other parts from reference TRBV5-5 and TRBJ2-1): DAGVTQSPTHLIKTRGQQVTLRCSPISGHKSVSWYQQVLGQGPQFIFQYYEKEERGRGNFPDRFSARQFPNYSSELNVNALLLGDSALYLCASSPWRGRAFDEQFFGPGTRLTVL.

This clonotype was picked up many times. V gene TRBV5-8 combines with J gene TRBJ2-5, with 9 bases lining up with TRBD1. The CDR3 loop spans 16 amino acids. V was clipped by 4 bases and J by 0 bases; unmatched bases: 7. The germline CDR1 and CDR2 sequences are SGHTS and YDEGEE. This chain's CDR3 is CASSRRWDRDQETQYF. As DNA, the CDR3 is TGTGCCAGCAGCCGCCGGTGGGACAGGGACCAAGAGACCCAGTACTTC.

Many counts were recorded for this clonotype. The gene calls are TRBV27 and TRBJ2-7; D ambiguous. Germline CDR1 is MNHEY and CDR2 is SMNVEV (reference sequence). Between the trimmed V and J ends, which lost 9 bases and 3 bases, there was a span of 18 bases. CDR3 length: 14 amino acids. The CDR3, as DNA: TGTGCCAGTTCTCCCTCGGCCGCACGCTACGAGCAGTACTTC. Protein product: CASSPSAARYEQYF.

This clonotype was counted only a few times. The chain uses TRBV18 and TRBJ1-3; 7 bases agree with TRBD1. CDR1 is KGHSH and CDR2 is LQKENI in the germline V gene. This CDR3 has 15 amino acids. The V segment lost 3 bases and the J segment 2 bases; nucleotides outside the gene matches: 4. The CDR3 region has the DNA TGTGCCAGCTCACCCGACAGGGTGACTGGAAACACCATATATTTT. It encodes CASSPDRVTGNTIYF.

The V call is TRBV5-1, the J call TRBJ1-6; 7 bases fit TRBD1. The CDR3 runs 16 residues. The germline gives CDR1 SGHRS, CDR2 YFSETQ. Losses at the gene ends were 3 bases for V and 9 bases for J; bases not matched to a gene: 12. The CDR3 region is CASSSAAGGDVSPLHF. The CDR3 region has the DNA TGCGCCAGCAGCTCCGCCGCAGGGGGGGACGTTTCACCCCTCCACTTT. The full variable domain, in which reference TRBV5-1 and TRBJ1-6 provide the parts outside the CDR3, is KAGVTQTPRYLIKTRGQQVTLSCSPISGHRSVSWYQQTPGQGLQFLFEYFSETQRNKGNFPGRFSGRQFSNSRSEMNVSTLELGDSALYLCASSSAAGGDVSPLHFGNGTRLTVT.

This clonotype has a count of ten or more. The genes are TRBV30 and TRBJ1-3; 8 bases are a match to TRBD1. Germline loops: CDR1 GTSNPN, CDR2 SVGIG (reference sequence). CDR3 length: 13 residues. The V gene end was trimmed by 7 bases and the J gene end by 3 bases; junction bases not matched to a gene: 5. Here the CDR3 reads CAFSTGVGNTIYF. DNA of the CDR3: TGTGCCTTCTCGACAGGGGTTGGAAACACCATATATTTT. Using reference TRBV30 and TRBJ1-3 for the parts outside the CDR3, the full variable domain is SQTIHQWPATLVQPVGSPLSLECTVEGTSNPNLYWYRQAAGRGLQLLFYSVGIGQISSEVPQNLSASRPQDRQFILSSKKLLLSDSGFYLCAFSTGVGNTIYFGEGSWLTVV.

This clonotype appeared many times. V is TRBV30 and J is TRBJ1-2; 8 nucleotides agree with TRBD1. This CDR3 contains 16 residues. Germline-derived CDR1 and CDR2 are GTSNPN and SVGIG (reference sequence). The junction had 15 bases not matched to a gene; V was cut back by 2 bases and J by 7 bases. The CDR3 protein is CAWSPPTERQGPGYTF. DNA of the CDR3: TGTGCCTGGAGTCCCCCAACCGAACGACAGGGGCCTGGCTACACCTTC.

The chain combines TRBV12-3 or TRBV12-4 with TRBJ1-1; D might be TRBD1 (5 bases). The germline V and J ends were trimmed by 5 bases and 0 bases, with 16 bases remaining between them. The length of the CDR3 is 16 residues. In nucleotides, the CDR3 is TGTGCCAGCAGTCCTCGACAGAGTCTCATGAACACTGAAGCTTTCTTT. This encodes CASSPRQSLMNTEAFF.

This clonotype was counted many times. The J gene is TRBJ2-3, the V gene TRBV15; 9 nucleotides line up with TRBD2. In germline, CDR1 is LNHNV, CDR2 YYDKDF (reference sequence). The CDR3 covers 17 residues. V lost 1 base and J lost 2; bases outside the gene matches: 7. The CDR3 reads CATSRVFAGGHTDTQYF. The CDR3 DNA sequence: TGTGCCACCAGCAGAGTTTTTGCGGGAGGGCACACAGATACGCAGTATTTT.

The CDR3 nucleotides are TGCAGCGTTGAACCTAGACTAGCGGGAGCCTCCTACGAGCAGTACTTC. It is translated as CSVEPRLAGASYEQYF. The rearrangement joins TRBV29-1 to TRBJ2-7; 12 positions agree with TRBD2. Losses at the gene ends were 2 bases for V and 0 bases for J; bases not matched to a gene: 5. Germline values: CDR1 SQVTM, CDR2 ANQGSEA. The CDR3 loop spans 16 amino acids.

This chain links TRBV20-1 with TRBJ2-7, with 14 bases fitting TRBD2. Trimming cost V 6 bases and J 7 bases; bases outside gene matches: 11. Germline V gene lookup returns CDR1 DFQATT and CDR2 SNEGSKA (reference sequence). This CDR3 is built from 15 residues. The CDR3 nucleotides are TGCAGTGCCGCTGTGACTAGCGGGAGGGTTGGAGAGCAGTACTTC. The encoded protein is CSAAVTSGRVGEQYF.

This clonotype was detected ten times or more. This chain links TRBV2 with TRBJ2-6, with D uncertain. V was pared by 2 bases and J by 6 bases, with 5 bases between. The CDR3 runs 13 residues. Germline V gene sequence: CDR1 SNHLY, CDR2 FYNNEI. The CDR3 DNA follows: TGTGCCAGCAGTGAAAGGGAGGCCAACGTCCTGACTTTC. Protein: CASSEREANVLTF.

At least ten counts were recorded for this clonotype. V usage is TRBV28 and J usage is TRBJ2-7, with 9 bases that match TRBD1. The CDR3 has 15 amino acids. After removal of 7 bases from V and 5 bases from J, the junction contained 12 bases not matched to a gene. Germline V gene sequence: CDR1 MDHEN, CDR2 SYDVKM. The DNA for the CDR3 is TGTGCCAGCAATGGCAAGGGACAGGGCTACAACGAGCAGTACTTC. It translates to CASNGKGQGYNEQYF.

This clonotype was seen a few times. Since a much larger clone is just one base distant, this may be a read error. The V call is TRBV5-1, the J call TRBJ1-2, with TRBD1 as a possible D gene (5 bases). Germline V lookup: CDR1 SGHRS, CDR2 YFSETQ. V was cut by 0 bases and J by 10 bases, with 10 bases left in between. This CDR3 region has 12 residues. CDR3 sequence (DNA): TGCGCCAGCAGCTTGGGACGGGACCACTACACCTTC. It yields the protein CASSLGRDHYTF.

The chain recombines TRBV11-2 with TRBJ2-6; the D is unclear. V was cut by 0 bases and J by 0 bases, with 9 bases left in between. CDR1 and CDR2 from the germline V gene are SGHAT and FQNNGV. The CDR3 sequence is 17 residues long. The CDR3 sequence is CASSLDGVDSGANVLTF. In DNA, the CDR3 is TGTGCCAGCAGCTTAGATGGGGTCGACTCTGGGGCCAACGTCCTGACTTTC.

This clonotype was detected only a few times. The chain has TRBV4-1 and TRBJ1-5, with D possibly matching TRBD1 (5 bases). Germline V CDR1 and CDR2: MGHRA, YSYEKL. The CDR3 totals 16 residues. The V and J ends lost 2 bases and 4 bases respectively, with 15 bases between them. As DNA, the CDR3 is TGCGCCAGCAGCCAACCGGGACGGCGAGCGAATCAGCCCCAGCATTTT. Protein sequence: CASSQPGRRANQPQHF.

This clonotype has ten or more counts. The chain is built from TRBV10-1 and TRBJ2-7; 7 bases are shared with TRBD2. The germline V gene encodes CDR1 WNHNN and CDR2 SYGVQD (reference sequence). Trimming took 1 base from V and 1 from J; bases not matched to a gene: 4. This CDR3 comprises 15 residues. CDR3 in DNA: TGCGCCAGCAGTGAGTTTCGGGACTATTCCTACGAGCAGTACTTC. This gives the protein CASSEFRDYSYEQYF.

This clonotype was detected many times. This sequence joins TRBV6-2 or TRBV6-3 and TRBJ2-7; 12 bases agree with TRBD2. This CDR3 has 18 residues. V was pared by 7 bases and J by 3 bases, with 16 bases of the junction left unmatched. Germline V CDR1 and CDR2: MNHEY, SVGEGT. DNA for the CDR3: TGTGCCAGCATTATCGGGACTAGCGGGTCCCGGCCTTTCTACGAGCAGTACTTC. Its translation: CASIIGTSGSRPFYEQYF.

The V call is TRBV24-1, the J call TRBJ2-4; D may be TRBD1 or TRBD2 (6 bases each). V was shortened by 4 bases and J by 0 bases, with 9 bases between the two germline ends. The CDR3 sequence is 15 residues long. CDR1 is KGHDR, CDR2 SFDVKD, per germline. The CDR3 DNA is TGTGCCACCAGTGAAGGGGGACTAGCCAAAAACATTCAGTACTTC. Residues: CATSEGGLAKNIQYF.

The chain combines TRBV5-5 with TRBJ1-2; 7 bases are shared with TRBD1. V was pared by 1 base and J by 6 bases, with 6 bases of the junction left unmatched. CDR3 length: 14 residues. CDR1 is SGHKS, CDR2 YYEKEE, per germline (reference sequence). CDR3 amino acids: CASSLQGVGDGYTF. CDR3 nucleotide sequence: TGTGCCAGCAGCTTGCAGGGGGTAGGGGATGGCTACACCTTC.

This clonotype was seen only a few times. The J gene is TRBJ2-3, the V gene TRBV19, with 7 bases that match TRBD1. CDR1 LNHDA and CDR2 SQIVND come from the germline V gene (reference sequence). This CDR3 is built from 14 residues. J lost 7 bases, V lost 0 bases, and 4 bases had no gene match. CDR3 bases: TGTGCCAGTAGTATAGATAGGGGGCGAAATACGCAGTATTTT. This codes for CASSIDRGRNTQYF. The variable domain in full, with the rest retrieved from reference TRBV19 and TRBJ2-3, is DGGITQSPKYLFRKEGQNVTLSCEQNLNHDAMYWYRQDPGQGLRLIYYSQIVNDFQKGDIAEGYSVSREKKESFPLTVTSAQKNPTAFYLCASSIDRGRNTQYFGPGTRLTVL.